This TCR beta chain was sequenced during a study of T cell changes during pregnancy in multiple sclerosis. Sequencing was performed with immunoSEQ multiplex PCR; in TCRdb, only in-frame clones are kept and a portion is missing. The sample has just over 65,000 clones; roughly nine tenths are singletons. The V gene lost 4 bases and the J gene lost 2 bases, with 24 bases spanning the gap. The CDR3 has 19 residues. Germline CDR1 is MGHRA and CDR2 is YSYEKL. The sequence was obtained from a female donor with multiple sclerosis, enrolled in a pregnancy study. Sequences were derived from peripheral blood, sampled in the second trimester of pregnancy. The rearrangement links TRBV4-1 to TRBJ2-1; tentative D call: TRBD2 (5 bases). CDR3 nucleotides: TGCGCCAGCAGCCGACGTTCGTCCGGACTCACCCCGGCCTACAATGAGCAGTTCTTC. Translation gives CASSRRSSGLTPAYNEQFF.